Shown below are 15 T cell receptor beta chains from a single sample sequenced in a study of T cell responses to AZD1222 COVID-19 vaccine. This table comes from immunoSEQ multiplex PCR, and its TCRdb copy is limited to in-frame clones, with some not included. The table records tens of thousands of clones, about 93% of them present only once. Sequences were derived from peripheral blood, sampled 28 days after the second dose of the MenACWY control vaccine. These receptors were taken from an adult who received the MenACWY meningococcal vaccine as a control.

The chain carries TRBV11-3 and TRBJ1-1; 8 bases fit TRBD1. CDR3 length equals 13 residues. V shed 5 bases and J 5 bases; nucleotides not matched to a gene: 4. Germline lookup yields CDR1 SGHNT and CDR2 YENEEA. CDR3 protein: CASSPRDRTEAFF. Here the CDR3 DNA reads TGTGCCAGCAGCCCAAGGGACAGGACTGAAGCTTTCTTT. The variable domain in full, completed from reference TRBV11-3 and TRBJ1-1, reads EAGVVQSPRYKIIEKKQPVAFWCNPISGHNTLYWYLQNLGQGPELLIRYENEEAVDDSQLPKDRFSAERLKGVDSTLKIQPAELGDSAVYLCASSPRDRTEAFFGQGTRLTVV.

The chain recombines TRBV25-1 with TRBJ2-5; 7 bases map to TRBD1. The CDR3 has 17 amino acids. Germline CDR1 reads MGHDK; CDR2 reads SYGVNS. The ends lost 8 bases at V and 1 base at J; junction bases unmatched: 16. The CDR3 nucleotides read TGTGCCAGCTCCTCCAGCCGGGGACAGCGCTTCCAAGAGACCCAGTACTTC. Translating it yields CASSSSRGQRFQETQYF.

This clone is judged medium-sized. J is TRBJ1-5 and V is TRBV6-2 or TRBV6-3; 7 nucleotides agree with TRBD1. Trimming removed 6 bases from V and 7 bases from J; junction bases left unmatched: 9. The germline gives CDR1 MNHEY, CDR2 SVGEGT. This CDR3 spans 14 amino acids. The CDR3 here is CASSPGQEGQPQHF. CDR3 nucleotide sequence: TGTGCCAGCAGCCCCGGACAGGAAGGACAGCCCCAGCATTTT.

The rearrangement uses TRBV11-2 and TRBJ1-1; weak D call: TRBD1 (5 bases). V lost 1 base and J lost 5, with 11 bases in between. Germline values: CDR1 SGHAT, CDR2 FQNNGV. The CDR3 has 14 residues. The CDR3 spells CASSLGGAGTEAFF. As DNA, the CDR3 is TGTGCCAGCAGCTTAGGGGGCGCGGGGACTGAAGCTTTCTTT.

The chain is built from TRBV9 and TRBJ1-2, with 12 positions matching TRBD1. The CDR3 spans 16 residues. The J segment lost 7 bases and the V segment lost 2 bases, leaving 9 bases of the junction unmatched. Germline V lookup: CDR1 SGDLS, CDR2 YYNGEE. The CDR3 sequence: CASSVSPGQGAGGYTF. CDR3 DNA: TGTGCCAGCAGCGTTTCCCCGGGACAGGGGGCGGGTGGCTACACCTTC.

The gene calls are TRBV15 and TRBJ1-2, with D hard to call. CDR3 length: 11 residues. CDR1 is LNHNV and CDR2 is YYDKDF in the germline V gene (reference sequence). V shed 2 bases and J shed 6 bases, with 4 bases lying between them. The DNA of the CDR3 is TGTGCCACCAGCAGACTCGATGGCTACACCTTC. It encodes CATSRLDGYTF. Using reference TRBV15 and TRBJ1-2 for the parts outside the CDR3, the full variable domain is DAMVIQNPRYQVTQFGKPVTLSCSQTLNHNVMYWYQQKSSQAPKLLFHYYDKDFNNEADTPDNFQSRRPNTSFCFLDIRSPGLGDTAMYLCATSRLDGYTFGSGTRLTVV.

This clone was detected only once. The chain recombines TRBV10-3 with TRBJ1-3; D may be TRBD1 (5 bases). Trimming removed 7 bases from V and 1 base from J, with 8 bases in between. This CDR3 contains 13 residues. The germline gives CDR1 ENHRY, CDR2 SYGVKD. The CDR3 reads CAITSGSGNTIYF. The DNA for the CDR3 is TGTGCCATCACATCAGGGTCTGGAAACACCATATATTTT.

The chain links TRBV5-1 to TRBJ2-2; D is undetermined. This CDR3 region has 13 residues. V was cut by 4 bases and J by 5 bases, with 9 bases left in between. The V gene's germline CDR1 is SGHRS and CDR2 YFSETQ. The CDR3 DNA reads TGCGCCAGCAGCATTGAAGGTACCGGGGAGCTGTTTTTT. It yields the protein CASSIEGTGELFF. The variable domain in full, with the rest retrieved from reference TRBV5-1 and TRBJ2-2, is KAGVTQTPRYLIKTRGQQVTLSCSPISGHRSVSWYQQTPGQGLQFLFEYFSETQRNKGNFPGRFSGRQFSNSRSEMNVSTLELGDSALYLCASSIEGTGELFFGEGSRLTVL.

V is TRBV30 and J is TRBJ2-7; D perhaps matches TRBD1 (6 bases). CDR3 size: 13 residues. Germline assignment: CDR1 GTSNPN and CDR2 SVGIG (reference sequence). The V end was cut by 2 bases, the J end by 5 bases, with 13 bases between. As DNA, the CDR3 is TGTGCCTGGAGTATTCTACAGGGCAACGAGCAGTACTTC. This gives the protein CAWSILQGNEQYF.

The V and J genes are TRBV3-1 (or the pseudogene TRBV3-2) and TRBJ2-1, with a tentative D call TRBD1 (5 bases). The CDR3 spans 13 residues. V lost 7 bases and J lost 9, with 16 bases in between. CDR1 LGHDT and CDR2 YNNKEL come from the germline V gene (reference sequence). The CDR3: CASTSWGSGEQFF. The CDR3 DNA sequence: TGTGCCAGCACCTCATGGGGCAGTGGTGAGCAGTTCTTC.

The chain recombines TRBV28 with TRBJ1-3; D possibly corresponds to TRBD1 (5 bases). The V and J ends lost 6 bases and 6 bases respectively, with 15 bases between them. The CDR3 contains 14 residues. Germline values: CDR1 MDHEN, CDR2 SYDVKM. CDR3 region: CASSKGAEINTIYF. DNA for the CDR3: TGTGCCAGCAGCAAAGGGGCGGAGATAAACACCATATATTTT. The full variable domain, rest sourced from reference TRBV28 and TRBJ1-3, is DVKVTQSSRYLVKRTGEKVFLECVQDMDHENMFWYRQDPGLGLRLIYFSYDVKMKEKGDIPEGYSVSREKKERFSLILESASTNQTSMYLCASSKGAEINTIYFGEGSWLTVV.

This clone appeared once. The CDR3 nucleotides are TGTGCCAGCAGTGGCCCCCCGGGATTGAACACTGAAGCTTTCTTT. Its protein is CASSGPPGLNTEAFF. The chain employs TRBV25-1 and TRBJ1-1; D is ambiguous. The CDR3 consists of 15 residues. V was clipped by 4 bases and J by 0 bases, with 12 bases between them. The germline CDR1 and CDR2 sequences are MGHDK and SYGVNS.

This chain connects TRBV27 to TRBJ2-5; TRBD2 is a possible D gene (5 bases). Trimming removed 6 bases at V and 2 bases at J, with 10 bases between. Germline lookup yields CDR1 MNHEY and CDR2 SMNVEV (reference sequence). The CDR3 has 13 amino acids. CDR3 protein: CASSQRRQETQYF. The CDR3 DNA follows: TGTGCCAGCAGCCAGCGGAGGCAAGAGACCCAGTACTTC.

The CDR3 nucleotides are TGTGCCAGCAGCGTACACACCGGGGAGCTGTTTTTT. Protein product: CASSVHTGELFF. The chain combines TRBV9 with TRBJ2-2; D uncertain. This CDR3 contains 12 residues. The germline V and J ends were trimmed by 1 base and 3 bases, with 1 base remaining between them. Germline V CDR1 and CDR2: SGDLS, YYNGEE.

V gene TRBV2 combines with J gene TRBJ2-1, with 7 bases aligning to TRBD2. V lost 11 bases and J lost 6; bases outside the gene matches: 10. Germline V gives CDR1 SNHLY, CDR2 FYNNEI. The CDR3 is made up of 13 amino acids. The CDR3 reads CAVGRDYVNEQFF. The DNA of the CDR3 is TGTGCCGTAGGCCGGGACTACGTCAATGAGCAGTTCTTC. The full variable domain, its missing parts supplied by reference TRBV2 and TRBJ2-1, is EPEVTQTPSHQVTQMGQEVILRCVPISNHLYFYWYRQILGQKVEFLVSFYNNEISEKSEIFDDQFSVERPDGSNFTLKIRSTKLEDSAMYFCAVGRDYVNEQFFGPGTRLTVL.